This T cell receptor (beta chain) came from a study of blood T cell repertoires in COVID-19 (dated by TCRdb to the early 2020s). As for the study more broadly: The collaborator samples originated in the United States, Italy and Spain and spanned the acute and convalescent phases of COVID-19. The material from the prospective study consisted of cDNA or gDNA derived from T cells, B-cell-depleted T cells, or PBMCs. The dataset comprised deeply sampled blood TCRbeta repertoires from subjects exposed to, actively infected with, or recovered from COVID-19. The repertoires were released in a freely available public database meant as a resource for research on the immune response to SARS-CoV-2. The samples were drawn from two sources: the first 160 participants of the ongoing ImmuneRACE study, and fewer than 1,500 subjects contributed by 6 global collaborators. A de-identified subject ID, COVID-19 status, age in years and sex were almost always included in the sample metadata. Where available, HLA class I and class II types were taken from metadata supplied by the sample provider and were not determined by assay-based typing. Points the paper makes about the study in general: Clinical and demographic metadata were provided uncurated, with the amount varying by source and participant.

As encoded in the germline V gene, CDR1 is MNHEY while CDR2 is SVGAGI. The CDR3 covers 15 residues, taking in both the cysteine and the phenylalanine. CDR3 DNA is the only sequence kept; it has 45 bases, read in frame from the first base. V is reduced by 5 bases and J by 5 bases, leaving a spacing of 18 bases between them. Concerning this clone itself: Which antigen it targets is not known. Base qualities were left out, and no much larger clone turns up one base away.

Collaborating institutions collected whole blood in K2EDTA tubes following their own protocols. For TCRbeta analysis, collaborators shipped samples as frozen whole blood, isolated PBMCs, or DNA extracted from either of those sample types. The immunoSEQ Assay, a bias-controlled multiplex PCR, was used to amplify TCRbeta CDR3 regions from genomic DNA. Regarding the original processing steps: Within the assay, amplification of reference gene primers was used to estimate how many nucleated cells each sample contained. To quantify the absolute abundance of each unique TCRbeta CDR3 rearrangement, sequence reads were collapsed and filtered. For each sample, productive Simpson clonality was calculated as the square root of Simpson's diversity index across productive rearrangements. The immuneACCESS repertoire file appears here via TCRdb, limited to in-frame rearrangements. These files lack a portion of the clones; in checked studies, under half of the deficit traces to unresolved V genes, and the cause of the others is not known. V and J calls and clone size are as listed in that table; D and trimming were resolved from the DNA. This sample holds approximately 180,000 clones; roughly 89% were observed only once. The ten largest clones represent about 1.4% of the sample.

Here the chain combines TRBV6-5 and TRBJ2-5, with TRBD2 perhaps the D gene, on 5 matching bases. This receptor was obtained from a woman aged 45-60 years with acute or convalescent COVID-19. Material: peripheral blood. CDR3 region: CASSTTQRGRETQYF. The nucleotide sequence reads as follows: TGTGCCAGCAGTACTACGCAACGGGGAAGGGAGACCCAGTACTTC.